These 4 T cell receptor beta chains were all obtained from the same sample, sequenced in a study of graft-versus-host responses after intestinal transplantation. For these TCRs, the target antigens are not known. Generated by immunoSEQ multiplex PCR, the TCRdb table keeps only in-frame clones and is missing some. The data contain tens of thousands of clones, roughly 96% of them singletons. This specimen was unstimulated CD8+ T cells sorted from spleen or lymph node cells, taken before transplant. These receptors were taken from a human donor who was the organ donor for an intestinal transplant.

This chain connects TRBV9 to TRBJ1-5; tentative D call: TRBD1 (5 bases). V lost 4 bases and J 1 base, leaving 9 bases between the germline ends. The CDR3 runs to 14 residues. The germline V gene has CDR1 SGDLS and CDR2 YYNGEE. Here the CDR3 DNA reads TGTGCCAGCAGCACGGGGGGGAGCAATCAGCCCCAGCATTTT. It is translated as CASSTGGSNQPQHF.

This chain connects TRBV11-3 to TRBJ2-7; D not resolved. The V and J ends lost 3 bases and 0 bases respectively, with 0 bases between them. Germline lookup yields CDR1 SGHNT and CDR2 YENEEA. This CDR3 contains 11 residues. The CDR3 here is CASSFSYEQYF. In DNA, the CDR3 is TGTGCCAGCAGCTTCTCCTACGAGCAGTACTTC.

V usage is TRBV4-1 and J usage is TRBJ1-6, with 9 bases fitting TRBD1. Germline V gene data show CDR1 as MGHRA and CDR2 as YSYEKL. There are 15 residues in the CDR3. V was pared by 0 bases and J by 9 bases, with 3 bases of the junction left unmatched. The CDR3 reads CASSQDYRGLSPLHF. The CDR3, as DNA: TGCGCCAGCAGCCAAGACTACAGGGGGCTTTCACCCCTCCACTTT.

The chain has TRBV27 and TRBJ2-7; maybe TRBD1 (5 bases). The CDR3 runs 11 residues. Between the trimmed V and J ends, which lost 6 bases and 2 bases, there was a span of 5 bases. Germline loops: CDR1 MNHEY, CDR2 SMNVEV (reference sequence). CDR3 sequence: CASRDTYEQYF. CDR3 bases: TGTGCCAGCAGGGACACCTACGAGCAGTACTTC.